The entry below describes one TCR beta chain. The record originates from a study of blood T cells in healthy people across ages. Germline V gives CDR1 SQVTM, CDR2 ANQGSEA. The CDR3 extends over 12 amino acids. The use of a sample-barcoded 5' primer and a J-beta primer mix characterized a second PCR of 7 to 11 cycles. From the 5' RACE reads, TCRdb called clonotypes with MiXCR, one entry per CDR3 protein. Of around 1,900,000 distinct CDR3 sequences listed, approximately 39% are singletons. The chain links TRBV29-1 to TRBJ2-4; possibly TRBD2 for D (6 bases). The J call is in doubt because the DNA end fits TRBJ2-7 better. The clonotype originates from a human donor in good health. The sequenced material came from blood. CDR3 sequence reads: CSTRGASYEQYF. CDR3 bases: TGCAGCACCCGCGGGGCCTCCTACGAGCAGTACTTC.